This T cell receptor (beta chain) was recorded in a study of OX40 agonist ivuxolimab in advanced cancers. Background on the whole study: Ivuxolimab was a fully human IgG2 agonistic monoclonal antibody targeting the costimulatory receptor OX40 (CD134). Intravenous ivuxolimab was administered to patients every 2 weeks at six dose levels: 0.01, 0.1, 0.3, 1.5, 3 and 10 mg/kg. Among the 50 to 55 dose-escalation patients, 19 had hepatocellular carcinoma, roughly 15 melanoma, 9 renal cell carcinoma and 9 head and neck cancer. In the dose-escalation cohort, approximately 80% of patients were male, and the mean age was 60 years with a range of roughly 20 to 85. Patients were allowed to have had prior anti-PD-1, anti-PD-L1 or anti-CTLA-4 therapy, and around two fifths of the dose-escalation patients had been treated with checkpoint inhibitors. Three dose-escalation patients achieved partial responses, one with hepatocellular carcinoma and two with cutaneous melanoma. The purpose of peripheral TCRbeta sequencing was to test whether ivuxolimab changed TCR sequence diversity and led to clonal T-cell expansion. The paper describes the monotherapy dose-escalation part (N = 52 patients) of the phase I trial of ivuxolimab.

Genomic DNA was isolated from the sorted cells so that the TCRbeta CDR3 region could be sequenced. The immunoSEQ Assay was used to sequence the TCRbeta CDR3 regions. Imported from immuneACCESS, the table was reduced by TCRdb to in-frame sequences with V and J called. These copies leave out some clones; in studies compared against another copy, an unresolved V gene accounts for under half, and the cause of the remainder is not known. Within this sample are about 59,000 clones, with about 89% of them counted one time only. Clones ranked in the top ten supply around 5.2% of the sample. A note on this clone: The antigen it recognizes is unknown. No qualities accompany the bases; no much larger clone lies one base away.

The study at large found these results: After ivuxolimab, CD8+ T cells had more expanded clones than CD4+ T cells on average. Clonal expansion of both CD4+ and CD8+ blood T cells was observed from baseline to week 6 at doses 0.1 to 3.0 mg/kg. Low levels of normalized T-cell clonal expansion were also seen in some nonresponding patients. The antigen specificity of the clonally expanded peripheral T cells was not determined. In the 0.1-3.0 mg/kg groups, partial responders had among the lowest normalized peripheral clonal expansion, particularly in CD8+ T cells.

The CDR3 contains 15 residues, cysteine and phenylalanine counted. Just CDR3 DNA is preserved here, 45 bases in frame from base 1. A distance of 12 bases separates the germline ends of V and J, which lose 4 bases and 2 bases respectively. Based on the germline V gene, the CDR1 and CDR2 sequences are SGHTS and YDEGEE. The trial excluded patients who had a history of autoimmune disease or who were on systemic immunosuppression. Peripheral blood for TCR sequencing was collected from all dose cohorts at baseline, on cycle 4 day 1, and on cycle 7 day 1. The samples were taken from a phase I, first-in-human, multicenter, open-label dose-escalation trial of ivuxolimab. Adults with locally advanced or metastatic head and neck squamous cell, hepatocellular, melanoma or renal cell carcinoma were enrolled in the trial. CD4+ and CD8+ T cells were sorted separately from peripheral blood before TCR sequencing.

The receptor comes from an adult with an advanced solid tumor such as melanoma, head and neck, liver or kidney cancer. The input for sequencing was CD4+ or CD8+ T cells sorted from blood, taken in a trial of the OX40 agonist ivuxolimab. Here the chain combines TRBV5-8 and TRBJ1-4, with a tentative D gene TRBD1 over 6 matching bases. The DNA sequence is TGTGCCAGCAGCAAAACAGGGCCTACTAATGAAAAACTGTTTTTT. Translated, this is CASSKTGPTNEKLFF.